This is a list of T cell receptor beta chains from one sample in a study of blood T cell repertoires in COVID-19. Profiled with immunoSEQ multiplex PCR; TCRdb holds only in-frame clones, not every one. The repertoire has roughly 100,000 clones, over 75% of them found once; the top ten carry under 15%. The sequenced material came from peripheral blood. These receptors all stem from a human donor in a cohort sampled during active or convalescent COVID-19. CDR3s include the opening cysteine and the closing phenylalanine or tryptophan. D genes are given only for firm matches. Size values are once, few and many counts, or a class for expanded clones, and some rows have none.

v_call: TRBV11-3; j_call: TRBJ1-6; d_call: TRBD1; clone_size: NA; cdr3_nt: TGTGCCAGCAGCTTCGGACAGGGTTACTCACCCCTCCACTTT; cdr3_aa: CASSFGQGYSPLHF
v_call: TRBV7-2; j_call: TRBJ1-1; d_call: TRBD1; clone_size: NA; cdr3_nt: TGTGCCAGCAGACAGGGGGCGGGTGAAGCTTTCTTT; cdr3_aa: CASRQGAGEAFF
v_call: TRBV12-3/TRBV12-4; j_call: TRBJ2-7; d_call: NA; clone_size: NA; cdr3_nt: TGTGCCAGCCAGGGTCGCGGCGAGCAGTACTTC; cdr3_aa: CASQGRGEQYF
v_call: TRBV7-2; j_call: TRBJ2-1; d_call: NA; clone_size: NA; cdr3_nt: TGTGCCAGCAGCTTAGCGGGGGGTTCGAATGAGCAGTTCTTC; cdr3_aa: CASSLAGGSNEQFF
v_call: TRBV6-5; j_call: TRBJ2-3; d_call: TRBD1; clone_size: NA; cdr3_nt: TGTGCCAGCAAAGACAGGGGGGGCCACACAGATACGCAGTATTTT; cdr3_aa: CASKDRGGHTDTQYF
v_call: TRBV4-3; j_call: TRBJ1-4; d_call: TRBD1; clone_size: once; cdr3_nt: TGCGCCAGCAGCCGCCCACTCCGGACAGGGCTGGGTGAAAAACTGTTTTTT; cdr3_aa: CASSRPLRTGLGEKLFF
v_call: TRBV5-1; j_call: TRBJ1-2; d_call: TRBD1; clone_size: NA; cdr3_nt: TGCGCCAGCAGCTTGGGAGGGACAGGGAAGGATGGCTACACCTTC; cdr3_aa: CASSLGGTGKDGYTF
v_call: TRBV30; j_call: TRBJ1-1; d_call: NA; clone_size: NA; cdr3_nt: TGTGCCTGGTCCCGGGAGATGAACACTGAAGCTTTCTTT; cdr3_aa: CAWSREMNTEAFF
v_call: TRBV28; j_call: TRBJ2-7; d_call: NA; clone_size: NA; cdr3_nt: TGTGCCAGCAGTTTATCCAGGACACCACCGACCTACGAGCAGTACTTC; cdr3_aa: CASSLSRTPPTYEQYF
v_call: TRBV23-1; j_call: TRBJ1-1; d_call: NA; clone_size: NA; cdr3_nt: TGCGCCAGCAGTTGGCCGAGGGCCGAAGCTTTCTTT; cdr3_aa: CASSWPRAEAFF
v_call: TRBV27; j_call: TRBJ2-1; d_call: NA; clone_size: NA; cdr3_nt: TGTGCCAGCAGTTTAAGGGGCCTGGGTTTGGTGGGTGAGCAGTTCTTC; cdr3_aa: CASSLRGLGLVGEQFF
v_call: TRBV15; j_call: TRBJ2-5; d_call: NA; clone_size: NA; cdr3_nt: TGTGCCACCAGCAGAGGAGGGGGGGCTAGGTGGGAGACCCAGTACTTC; cdr3_aa: CATSRGGGARWETQYF
v_call: TRBV5-4; j_call: TRBJ2-5; d_call: TRBD2; clone_size: once; cdr3_nt: TGTGCCAGCAGCTCCTCTCCCGGGACTAGGACCCAAGAGACCCAGTACTTC; cdr3_aa: CASSSSPGTRTQETQYF
v_call: TRBV13; j_call: TRBJ1-2; d_call: NA; clone_size: once; cdr3_nt: TGTGCCAGCAGCCCGACACAGGGTAACTATGGCTACACCTTC; cdr3_aa: CASSPTQGNYGYTF
v_call: TRBV9; j_call: TRBJ2-5; d_call: NA; clone_size: NA; cdr3_nt: TGTGCCAGCAGCGCAACCGGGACACCCAAAGGGACCCAGTACTTC; cdr3_aa: CASSATGTPKGTQYF
v_call: TRBV6-6; j_call: TRBJ1-1; d_call: TRBD1; clone_size: NA; cdr3_nt: TGTGCCAGCAGCACAGGGGAAATGAGTGAAGCTTTCTTT; cdr3_aa: CASSTGEMSEAFF
v_call: TRBV19; j_call: TRBJ1-2; d_call: NA; clone_size: NA; cdr3_nt: TGTGCCAGTATTTCCGGACAGAACTATGGCTACACCTTC; cdr3_aa: CASISGQNYGYTF
v_call: TRBV28; j_call: TRBJ2-7; d_call: NA; clone_size: NA; cdr3_nt: TGTGCCAGCAGTTTGGGACAAGTCTACGAGCAGTACTTC; cdr3_aa: CASSLGQVYEQYF
v_call: TRBV10-3; j_call: TRBJ1-1; d_call: TRBD1; clone_size: NA; cdr3_nt: TGTGCCATCAGCGCCTGGGACAGGGGCACTGAAGCTTTCTTT; cdr3_aa: CAISAWDRGTEAFF
v_call: TRBV7-8; j_call: TRBJ2-5; d_call: TRBD1; clone_size: many; cdr3_nt: TGTGCCAGCAGCACCGGGACAGGGGCGGAGACCCAGTACTTC; cdr3_aa: CASSTGTGAETQYF
v_call: TRBV5-1; j_call: TRBJ2-2; d_call: NA; clone_size: NA; cdr3_nt: TGCGCCAGCAGCTTTACGGGGGTTAACACCGGGGAGCTGTTTTTT; cdr3_aa: CASSFTGVNTGELFF
v_call: TRBV4-1; j_call: TRBJ1-3; d_call: NA; clone_size: few; cdr3_nt: TGCGCCAGCAGCCAAGCAGGTTGGGTAGGAAACACCATATATTTT; cdr3_aa: CASSQAGWVGNTIYF
v_call: TRBV5-1; j_call: TRBJ1-1; d_call: TRBD1; clone_size: NA; cdr3_nt: TGCGCCAGCAGCCCGCGGACAGGAGATATGAACACTGAAGCTTTCTTT; cdr3_aa: CASSPRTGDMNTEAFF
v_call: TRBV12-3/TRBV12-4; j_call: TRBJ1-6; d_call: NA; clone_size: NA; cdr3_nt: TGTGCCAGCAGCCAGAGGTATAATTCACCCCTCCACTTT; cdr3_aa: CASSQRYNSPLHF
v_call: TRBV4-3; j_call: TRBJ2-1; d_call: TRBD1; clone_size: NA; cdr3_nt: TGCGCCAGCAGCCAAGAAAGCGGGACAGGGGATGAGCAGTTCTTC; cdr3_aa: CASSQESGTGDEQFF
v_call: TRBV20-1; j_call: TRBJ2-1; d_call: NA; clone_size: NA; cdr3_nt: TGCAGTGCTAGTAGTGGGGGGGCCGGAACAAGCTCCTACAATGAGCAGTTCTTC; cdr3_aa: CSASSGGAGTSSYNEQFF
v_call: TRBV5-1; j_call: TRBJ1-5; d_call: NA; clone_size: NA; cdr3_nt: TGCGCCAGCAGCGACGGGACAAGCAATCAGCCCCAGCATTTT; cdr3_aa: CASSDGTSNQPQHF
v_call: TRBV18; j_call: TRBJ1-1; d_call: NA; clone_size: NA; cdr3_nt: TGTGCCAGCTCACCCTTACAGGGGAACACTGAAGCTTTCTTT; cdr3_aa: CASSPLQGNTEAFF
v_call: TRBV24-1; j_call: TRBJ2-1; d_call: TRBD1; clone_size: NA; cdr3_nt: TGTGCCACCAGTGATTTCAGTCAGGGGGCTTACAATGAGCAGTTCTTC; cdr3_aa: CATSDFSQGAYNEQFF
v_call: TRBV5-6; j_call: TRBJ2-7; d_call: NA; clone_size: NA; cdr3_nt: TGTGCCAGCAGCCCGCCTACGACACCGTCGGGGGAGCAGTACTTC; cdr3_aa: CASSPPTTPSGEQYF
v_call: TRBV2; j_call: TRBJ2-3; d_call: NA; clone_size: NA; cdr3_nt: TGTGCCAGCAGTGTGGAGCCCAGCACAGATACGCAGTATTTT; cdr3_aa: CASSVEPSTDTQYF
v_call: TRBV12-3/TRBV12-4; j_call: TRBJ1-2; d_call: TRBD1; clone_size: NA; cdr3_nt: TGTGCCAGCCGGGACAGGGATTTCTATGGCTACACCTTC; cdr3_aa: CASRDRDFYGYTF
v_call: TRBV4-1; j_call: TRBJ1-2; d_call: TRBD1; clone_size: NA; cdr3_nt: TGCGCCAGCAGCCTCGGACAGGGACCCTATGGCTACACCTTC; cdr3_aa: CASSLGQGPYGYTF
v_call: TRBV19; j_call: TRBJ2-7; d_call: TRBD1; clone_size: NA; cdr3_nt: TGTGCCAGTTCGCTACAGGGGGCTTACGAGCAGTACTTC; cdr3_aa: CASSLQGAYEQYF
v_call: TRBV6-5; j_call: TRBJ2-7; d_call: NA; clone_size: NA; cdr3_nt: TGTGCCAGCAGTTCCGGGACACCGAGCTCCTACGAGCAGTACTTC; cdr3_aa: CASSSGTPSSYEQYF
v_call: TRBV4-3; j_call: TRBJ1-2; d_call: NA; clone_size: NA; cdr3_nt: TGCGCCAGCAGCCAAGTACAGGACCCCTATGGCTACACCTTC; cdr3_aa: CASSQVQDPYGYTF
v_call: TRBV30; j_call: TRBJ1-6; d_call: NA; clone_size: few; cdr3_nt: TGTGCCTCGGAGGGATTGGGTTCACCCCTCCACTTT; cdr3_aa: CASEGLGSPLHF
v_call: TRBV7-3; j_call: TRBJ2-5; d_call: TRBD2; clone_size: few; cdr3_nt: TGTGCCAGCAGCTTAGCGGGGGGGAATCAAGAGACCCAGTACTTC; cdr3_aa: CASSLAGGNQETQYF
v_call: TRBV5-1; j_call: TRBJ1-2; d_call: TRBD1; clone_size: NA; cdr3_nt: TGCGCCAGCAGCTTGGAACAGGGGATAAACTATGGCTACACCTTC; cdr3_aa: CASSLEQGINYGYTF
v_call: TRBV5-6; j_call: TRBJ1-6; d_call: TRBD1; clone_size: NA; cdr3_nt: TGTGCCAGCAGCTTAGGGTCAGGGGGTTCTAATTCACCCCTCCACTTT; cdr3_aa: CASSLGSGGSNSPLHF
v_call: TRBV19; j_call: TRBJ1-5; d_call: TRBD1; clone_size: once; cdr3_nt: TGTGCCAGTAGTCCCAGGGGGGCGGGGAGCAATCAGCCCCAGCATTTT; cdr3_aa: CASSPRGAGSNQPQHF
v_call: TRBV5-6; j_call: TRBJ1-2; d_call: NA; clone_size: few; cdr3_nt: TGTGCCAGCAGCTTGTCGGGTGGCTACACCTTC; cdr3_aa: CASSLSGGYTF
v_call: TRBV7-8; j_call: TRBJ2-3; d_call: NA; clone_size: NA; cdr3_nt: TGTGCCAGCAGCTTAGGCAGCGGGCACTATACAGATACGCAGTATTTT; cdr3_aa: CASSLGSGHYTDTQYF
v_call: TRBV2; j_call: TRBJ1-2; d_call: TRBD1; clone_size: few; cdr3_nt: TGTGCCAGCAGTGAAACGGGACAGGGAGGCGGCTACACCTTC; cdr3_aa: CASSETGQGGGYTF
v_call: TRBV5-1; j_call: TRBJ1-2; d_call: NA; clone_size: NA; cdr3_nt: TGCGCCAGCAGCTTAGGAGGAGCGGAAGGCTACACCTTC; cdr3_aa: CASSLGGAEGYTF
v_call: TRBV6-6; j_call: TRBJ1-1; d_call: NA; clone_size: NA; cdr3_nt: TGTGCCAGCAGTGGGGCGGACCGGATGAACACTGAAGCTTTCTTT; cdr3_aa: CASSGADRMNTEAFF
v_call: TRBV6-5; j_call: TRBJ2-3; d_call: TRBD1; clone_size: NA; cdr3_nt: TGTGCCAGCAGTTACGGACGGCAGGGGGCGAGGGATACGCAGTATTTT; cdr3_aa: CASSYGRQGARDTQYF
v_call: TRBV7-8; j_call: TRBJ1-2; d_call: NA; clone_size: NA; cdr3_nt: TGTGCCAGCAGCCCCCAAGATCAGGTCTATGGCTACACCTTC; cdr3_aa: CASSPQDQVYGYTF
v_call: TRBV6-1; j_call: TRBJ2-3; d_call: NA; clone_size: NA; cdr3_nt: TGTGCCAGCAGTGAAAGTATGGGGGGGGGCGGCACAGATACGCAGTATTTT; cdr3_aa: CASSESMGGGGTDTQYF
v_call: TRBV27; j_call: TRBJ2-7; d_call: TRBD2; clone_size: NA; cdr3_nt: TGTGCCAGCAGTCCGTTAGCGGGGCCCACCTACGAGCAGTACTTC; cdr3_aa: CASSPLAGPTYEQYF
v_call: TRBV9; j_call: TRBJ1-4; d_call: TRBD1; clone_size: NA; cdr3_nt: TGTGCCAGCAGCGTTACAGGGGATGGTATGGAAAAACTGTTTTTT; cdr3_aa: CASSVTGDGMEKLFF